A single sample gave rise to the 2 T cell receptor beta chains below, sequenced in a study of T cells in Graves' hyperthyroidism and ophthalmopathy. RNA transcripts were the template for amplifying TCR beta CDR3 regions. With the HTBI primer set, the TCR CDR3 went through a first round of RT-PCR. TCRdb independently ran MiXCR on the multiplex PCR reads; one entry per CDR3 protein. In the table there are more than 300,000 distinct CDR3 sequences, about 14% of which are singletons. Material for sequencing was blood. Receptors were obtained from a woman under 40 with Graves' ophthalmopathy.

This clonotype was picked up many times. V is TRBV30 and J is TRBJ1-1; tentatively, D is TRBD1 (5 bases). The CDR3 loop spans 13 amino acids. In germline, CDR1 is GTSNPN, CDR2 SVGIG (reference sequence). Deletions cut 2 bases from V and 2 bases from J, with 9 bases between. CDR3 amino acids: CAWSTGPNTEAFF. For the CDR3, the DNA is TGTGCCTGGAGTACAGGACCCAACACTGAAGCTTTCTTT.

This clonotype occurred many times. The rearrangement links TRBV7-2 to TRBJ2-5; maybe TRBD2 (6 bases). This CDR3 is 15 amino acids long. Germline lookup yields CDR1 SGHTA and CDR2 FQGNSA. The V and J ends lost 3 bases and 2 bases respectively, with 13 bases between them. The CDR3 sequence: CASSFPGTPQETQYF. CDR3 in DNA: TGTGCCAGCAGCTTCCCGGGGACTCCTCAAGAGACCCAGTACTTC.